Reported below is one TCR beta chain. This specimen comes from a study of blood T cell repertoires in COVID-19. Study-level background: Whether acute or convalescent, the COVID-19 samples came from the United States, Italy and Spain.

Germline V CDR1 and CDR2: LGHNA, YSLEER. This CDR3 contains 19 residues. V shed 0 bases and J 3 bases; nucleotides not matched to a gene: 9. The authors' processing: Counts of nucleated cells, estimated from reference gene primer amplification, were obtained. Method: immunoSEQ multiplex PCR; TCRdb's copy keeps in-frame clones and lacks some. That table furnishes V, J and clone size, whereas the DNA furnished D and trimming. The table lists a few hundred thousand clones, less than 90% of them singletons. The sequenced material came from peripheral blood. The origin of this receptor is a man between 60 and 70 years old with acute or convalescent COVID-19. The gene calls are TRBV4-3 and TRBJ2-3; 13 bases agree with TRBD2. CDR3: CASSQDYRTSGRGTDTQYF. CDR3 bases: TGCGCCAGCAGCCAAGATTACCGAACTAGCGGGAGGGGAACAGATACGCAGTATTTT.